The 8 T cell receptor beta chains below were found in one sample sequenced in a study of T cell responses to AZD1222 COVID-19 vaccine. Assay: immunoSEQ multiplex PCR; the TCRdb copy retains only in-frame clones and omits some. The repertoire consists of about 66,000 clones, with around 89% occurring once and the leading ten covering roughly 4.9%. Sequences were derived from peripheral blood, sampled 28 days after the second dose of the MenACWY control vaccine. Receptors were obtained from an adult who received the MenACWY meningococcal vaccine as a control.

The chain uses TRBV3-1 (or the pseudogene TRBV3-2) and TRBJ2-7; 11 positions match TRBD1. There are 13 residues in the CDR3. V dropped 8 bases and J dropped 6; count of bases not matched to a gene: 6. Germline V lookup: CDR1 LGHDT, CDR2 YNNKEL (reference sequence). CDR3 in amino acids: CASLGTGGLEQYF. The CDR3 region has the DNA TGTGCCAGCCTCGGGACAGGGGGTCTCGAGCAGTACTTC.

V is TRBV10-3 and J is TRBJ1-6, with D possibly matching TRBD1 (5 bases). Trimming stripped 0 bases from V and 7 bases from J, with 13 bases between. The CDR3 runs 16 residues. CDR1 and CDR2 from the germline V gene are ENHRY and SYGVKD. The CDR3 here is CAISESGWGNNSPLHF. CDR3 in DNA: TGTGCCATCAGTGAGTCGGGGTGGGGGAACAATTCACCCCTCCACTTT.

The chain couples TRBV11-2 to TRBJ2-4; D gene uncertain. Between the trimmed V and J ends, which lost 1 base and 3 bases, there was a span of 7 bases. CDR1 is SGHAT, CDR2 FQNNGV, per germline. The CDR3 length is 14 residues. CDR3 in amino acids: CASSLVGNKNIQYF. The CDR3 DNA reads TGTGCCAGCAGCTTAGTTGGGAACAAAAACATTCAGTACTTC.

The genes are TRBV18 and TRBJ1-1; no reliable D call. Germline V gene sequence: CDR1 KGHSH, CDR2 LQKENI. V shed 6 bases and J shed 0 bases, with 14 bases lying between them. The CDR3 contains 15 residues. CDR3 sequence reads: CASSLALTMNTEAFF. The DNA for the CDR3 is TGTGCCAGCTCGTTGGCCTTAACTATGAACACTGAAGCTTTCTTT.

The CDR3 protein is CASSLPSPNEQFF. CDR3 nucleotide sequence: TGCGCCAGCAGCTTACCTAGCCCGAATGAGCAGTTCTTC. The chain links TRBV5-1 to TRBJ2-1; TRBD2 is a possible D gene (5 bases). The CDR3 has 13 residues. The V end lost 2 bases, the J end lost 7 bases, and 10 bases lay between the germline ends. The germline gives CDR1 SGHRS, CDR2 YFSETQ. The full variable domain, in which reference TRBV5-1 and TRBJ2-1 provide the parts outside the CDR3, is KAGVTQTPRYLIKTRGQQVTLSCSPISGHRSVSWYQQTPGQGLQFLFEYFSETQRNKGNFPGRFSGRQFSNSRSEMNVSTLELGDSALYLCASSLPSPNEQFFGPGTRLTVL.

The chain has TRBV15 and TRBJ1-5; weak D call: TRBD1 (5 bases). V lost 1 base and J lost 9, with 16 bases in between. The V gene's germline CDR1 is LNHNV and CDR2 YYDKDF (reference sequence). CDR3 length: 15 residues. CDR3 nucleotide sequence: TGTGCCACCAGCAGAGGTTTGGGGATCCAGGGGCCCCAGCATTTT. Translating gives CATSRGLGIQGPQHF.

V usage is TRBV5-1 and J usage is TRBJ2-7; a weak D match, TRBD1 (5 bases). Germline V gene data show CDR1 as SGHRS and CDR2 as YFSETQ. The CDR3 is 14 amino acids. Trimming took 0 bases from V and 2 from J, leaving 9 bases between them. CDR3 protein: CASSLAWTTYEQYF. CDR3 nucleotide sequence: TGCGCCAGCAGCTTGGCCTGGACAACCTACGAGCAGTACTTC. The full variable domain, its missing parts supplied by reference TRBV5-1 and TRBJ2-7, is KAGVTQTPRYLIKTRGQQVTLSCSPISGHRSVSWYQQTPGQGLQFLFEYFSETQRNKGNFPGRFSGRQFSNSRSEMNVSTLELGDSALYLCASSLAWTTYEQYFGPGTRLTVT.

V gene TRBV4-1 combines with J gene TRBJ2-7, with a tentative D call TRBD1 (5 bases). V shed 2 bases and J shed 2 bases, with 13 bases lying between them. The CDR3 is 15 amino acids. From germline, CDR1 is MGHRA and CDR2 YSYEKL. The CDR3 here is CASSQFLTVPYEQYF. For the CDR3, the DNA is TGCGCCAGCAGCCAATTCCTGACAGTACCCTACGAGCAGTACTTC.